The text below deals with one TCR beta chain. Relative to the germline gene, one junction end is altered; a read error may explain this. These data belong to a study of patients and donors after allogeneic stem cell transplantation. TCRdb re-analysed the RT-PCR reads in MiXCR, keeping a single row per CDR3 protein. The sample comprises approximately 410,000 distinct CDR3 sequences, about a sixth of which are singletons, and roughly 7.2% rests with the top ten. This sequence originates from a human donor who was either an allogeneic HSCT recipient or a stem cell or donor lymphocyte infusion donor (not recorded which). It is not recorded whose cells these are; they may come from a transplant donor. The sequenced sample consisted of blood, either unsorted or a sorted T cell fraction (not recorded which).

The CDR3 protein is CASSEGLANTGELFF. The CDR3 region has the DNA TGTGCTAGCAGCGAGGGACTCGCTAACACCGGGGAGCTGTTTTTT. This chain links TRBV7-7 with TRBJ2-2; possible D gene TRBD2, 6 bases. The CDR3 is 15 residues long. CDR1 SSHAT and CDR2 FNYEAQ come from the germline V gene (reference sequence).